The 31 T cell receptor beta chains given below trace back to one sample, sequenced in a study of response to subunit inactivated influenza vaccine. One entry per CDR3 protein results from TCRdb running MiXCR on the RT-PCR reads. This table holds approximately 300,000 distinct CDR3 sequences, 20% to 25% found once. Source: PBMCs from blood, taken less than 22 months after vaccination. Every receptor here comes from a man between 50 and 75 years old who received an inactivated influenza vaccine.

The chain couples TRBV19 to TRBJ1-4; tentatively, D is TRBD1 (6 bases). Per germline, CDR1 LNHDA and CDR2 SQIVND (reference sequence). The CDR3 spans 17 residues. V lost 6 bases to trimming and J lost 0 bases, with 17 bases between them. The CDR3 is CASSPGDWGATNEKLFF. CDR3 coding DNA: TGTGCCAGTAGCCCAGGGGACTGGGGCGCAACTAATGAAAAACTGTTTTTT.

This clonotype was seen at least ten times. V usage is TRBV6-1 and J usage is TRBJ2-5; D could derive from TRBD1 or TRBD2 (5 bases each). V lost 0 bases and J 3 bases, leaving 14 bases between the germline ends. The germline CDR1 and CDR2 sequences are MNHNS and SASEGT. The length of the CDR3 is 16 residues. CDR3: CASSEAPIGGEETQYF. CDR3 nucleotides: TGTGCCAGCAGTGAAGCTCCCATTGGGGGAGAAGAGACCCAGTACTTC.

The chain recombines TRBV21-1 with TRBJ2-7; TRBD2, the table's D call, was not compared with the DNA. TRBV21-1 is deemed a pseudogene. The CDR3 sequence is 14 residues long. CDR3 sequence: CASSDGTASYEQYF. The CDR3 coding sequence is TGTGCCAGCAGCGACGGGACGGCATCCTACGAGCAGTACTTC.

The J gene is TRBJ2-1, the V gene TRBV11-2; tentatively, D is TRBD2 (6 bases). The CDR3 has 15 residues. V lost 5 bases and J 2 bases, leaving 13 bases between the germline ends. Germline CDR1 reads SGHAT; CDR2 reads FQNNGV. The CDR3, as DNA: TGTGCCAGCAGCAGTCTAGCGCGGGCCTACAATGAGCAGTTCTTC. Residues: CASSSLARAYNEQFF.

The rearrangement uses TRBV30 and TRBJ1-6; the D gene is possibly TRBD1 (6 bases). Germline values: CDR1 GTSNPN, CDR2 SVGIG (reference sequence). The CDR3 loop spans 15 amino acids. The V gene lost 4 bases and the J gene lost 4 bases, with 14 bases spanning the gap. The CDR3 here is CAWTPRTVYNSPLHF. CDR3 nucleotides: TGTGCCTGGACCCCCCGGACAGTGTATAATTCACCCCTCCACTTT.

In this sample, this clonotype turned up many times. The chain couples TRBV24-1 to TRBJ1-2; possibly TRBD1 for D (5 bases). CDR3 length: 12 amino acids. The germline V gene has CDR1 KGHDR and CDR2 SFDVKD. V lost 4 bases to trimming and J lost 8 bases, with 10 bases between them. As DNA, the CDR3 is TGTGCCACCAGTGACCCCGACAGCGGCTACACCTTC. Amino acid sequence: CATSDPDSGYTF.

This clonotype was counted at least ten times. The genes are TRBV11-2 and TRBJ2-3; 7 nucleotides match TRBD1. V lost 3 bases, J lost 0 bases, and 3 bases stayed unmatched. The CDR3 length is 15 residues. Germline lookup yields CDR1 SGHAT and CDR2 FQNNGV. The CDR3 region has the DNA TGTGCCAGCAGCTTGACAGGGTCTAGCACAGATACGCAGTATTTT. It translates to CASSLTGSSTDTQYF.

The sample holds a few counts of this clonotype. The V and J genes are TRBV20-1 and TRBJ2-1, with 9 bases fitting TRBD1. This CDR3 contains 14 residues. Germline values: CDR1 DFQATT, CDR2 SNEGSKA (reference sequence). The junction had 10 bases not matched to a gene; V was cut back by 6 bases and J by 7 bases. CDR3 sequence reads: CSAAGTGRRNEQFF. The CDR3 DNA sequence: TGCAGTGCCGCCGGGACAGGGAGAAGGAATGAGCAGTTCTTC.

The rearrangement joins TRBV7-3 to TRBJ1-5, with 7 bases identical to TRBD1. Germline assignment: CDR1 SGHTA and CDR2 FQGTGA. V lost 1 base and J lost 0; bases outside the gene matches: 15. This CDR3 is 20 amino acids long. CDR3 nucleotides: TGTGCCAGCAGCTTAAATGTTGACAGGGAGGAATATTATAGCAATCAGCCCCAGCATTTT. This translates into CASSLNVDREEYYSNQPQHF.

The gene calls are TRBV5-1 and TRBJ1-1, with D unclear. CDR1 is SGHRS and CDR2 is YFSETQ in the germline V gene. The length of the CDR3 is 15 residues. V was shortened by 0 bases and J by 1 base, with 10 bases between the two germline ends. DNA for the CDR3: TGCGCCAGCAGCTTGGGGTACGGGAAGAACACTGAAGCTTTCTTT. As protein: CASSLGYGKNTEAFF. Combining the CDR3 with reference TRBV5-1 and TRBJ1-1 gives the whole variable domain KAGVTQTPRYLIKTRGQQVTLSCSPISGHRSVSWYQQTPGQGLQFLFEYFSETQRNKGNFPGRFSGRQFSNSRSEMNVSTLELGDSALYLCASSLGYGKNTEAFFGQGTRLTVV.

J is TRBJ1-4 and V is TRBV9; D remains unclear. The CDR3 consists of 15 residues. Per germline, CDR1 SGDLS and CDR2 YYNGEE. Trimming removed 4 bases from V and 1 base from J, with 11 bases in between. The CDR3, as DNA: TGTGCCAGCAGCCCTCAGATATTAACTAATGAAAAACTGTTTTTT. Translated: CASSPQILTNEKLFF.

The chain recombines TRBV20-1 with TRBJ1-5; D remains unclear. This CDR3 is 14 amino acids long. V dropped 3 bases and J dropped 3 bases, with 12 bases sitting between them. Per the germline V gene, CDR1 is DFQATT and CDR2 is SNEGSKA (reference sequence). CDR3 nucleotide sequence: TGCAGTGCTAGTCTCCTCAGCTTCAATCAGCCCCAGCATTTT. This translates into CSASLLSFNQPQHF.

This clonotype was observed many times. V and J are TRBV27 and TRBJ1-6; D might be TRBD1 (6 bases). V was trimmed by 7 bases and J by 8 bases, leaving 24 bases between them. Per the germline V gene, CDR1 is MNHEY and CDR2 is SMNVEV (reference sequence). The CDR3 has 17 amino acids. CDR3 nucleotide sequence: TGTGCCAGCACCCACATTAGAACAGGGATAAGAGATTCACCCCTCCACTTT. Residues: CASTHIRTGIRDSPLHF.

The chain combines TRBV28 with TRBJ1-2, with 9 positions matching TRBD1. Looked up from germline, CDR1 is MDHEN and CDR2 is SYDVKM. V dropped 5 bases and J dropped 2; count of bases not matched to a gene: 9. This CDR3 region has 16 residues. The CDR3 region has the DNA TGTGCCAGCAGTGCCGCCTTCGGACAGGGGAACTATGGCTACACCTTC. Translated, it gives CASSAAFGQGNYGYTF.

This chain joins TRBV28 and TRBJ2-5; no reliable D call. This CDR3 is 11 amino acids long. Germline V gives CDR1 MDHEN, CDR2 SYDVKM. With 6 bases removed from V and 4 bases from J, the gap between germline ends came to 6 bases. CDR3 nucleotides: TGTGCCAGCAGGTCCCTAGAGACCCAGTACTTC. Protein product: CASRSLETQYF.

This clonotype has only a few counts. The chain is built from TRBV12-3 or TRBV12-4 and TRBJ2-5; D perhaps matches TRBD1 (6 bases). The CDR3 runs to 13 residues. Trimming cost V 6 bases and J 4 bases, with 12 bases left between them. The CDR3 bases are TGTGCCAGCAGACCAACAGGGTTAGAGACCCAGTACTTC. It specifies CASRPTGLETQYF.

This chain uses TRBV28 with TRBJ1-1; D is unresolved. Trimming shortened V by 3 bases and J by 4 bases, and 15 bases separated the two germline ends. In germline, CDR1 is MDHEN, CDR2 SYDVKM. CDR3 size: 15 residues. In DNA form, the CDR3 reads TGTGCCAGCAGTTTCGGTGTCTCCCGGAGCACTGAAGCTTTCTTT. Its protein is CASSFGVSRSTEAFF.

This clonotype was detected a few times. The chain joins TRBV6-1 to TRBJ2-6, with D hard to call. Germline-derived CDR1 and CDR2 are MNHNS and SASEGT. The CDR3 covers 18 residues. The V end was cut by 6 bases, the J end by 0 bases, with 18 bases between. The CDR3: CASSLPLLIGSGANVLTF. The CDR3 DNA follows: TGTGCCAGCAGCCTCCCCCTTCTTATTGGCTCTGGGGCCAACGTCCTGACTTTC.

This clonotype has only a few counts. The CDR3 region is CASSPGRARLLTGELFF. Here the CDR3 DNA reads TGCGCCAGCAGCCCTGGGCGGGCGCGTCTTTTAACCGGGGAGCTGTTTTTT. The chain carries TRBV4-1 and TRBJ2-2, with D possibly TRBD2 on 5 matching bases. V was trimmed by 4 bases and J by 5 bases, leaving 20 bases between them. CDR1 is MGHRA, CDR2 YSYEKL, per germline. The CDR3 runs 17 residues.

This clonotype occurred a few times. CDR3 amino acids: CASSWGLAGGITYNEQFF. The CDR3 DNA reads TGTGCCAGCAGCTGGGGACTAGCGGGAGGGATAACCTACAATGAGCAGTTCTTC. The V gene is TRBV28, the J gene TRBJ2-1; TRBD2 matches 16 bases. CDR3 length: 18 amino acids. V shed 6 bases and J 2 bases; nucleotides not matched to a gene: 7. CDR1 is MDHEN and CDR2 is SYDVKM in the germline V gene.

The chain carries TRBV10-2 and TRBJ1-5, with D possibly matching TRBD1 (5 bases). The germline V gene encodes CDR1 WSHSY and CDR2 SAAADI. The CDR3 has 15 amino acids. The CDR3 here is CDLPWGKYSNQPQHF. DNA of the CDR3: TGCGACTTACCCTGGGGGAAATATAGCAATCAGCCCCAGCATTTT.

This clonotype has a handful of counts. This rearrangement joins TRBV20-1 to TRBJ1-5; 7 positions match TRBD1. The CDR3 is 14 residues long. CDR1 is DFQATT, CDR2 SNEGSKA, per germline (reference sequence). J was trimmed by 3 bases and V by 4 bases; bases with no gene match: 6. CDR3 sequence: CSATAGQVNQPQHF. The CDR3 bases are TGCAGTGCTACCGCTGGACAGGTCAATCAGCCCCAGCATTTT.

The genes are TRBV27 and TRBJ2-7; 7 bases line up with TRBD1. CDR1 is MNHEY and CDR2 is SMNVEV in the germline V gene (reference sequence). V shed 0 bases and J 0 bases; nucleotides not matched to a gene: 5. The CDR3 runs 16 residues. The CDR3 nucleotides are TGTGCCAGCAGTTTATCGACAGGGTTGACCTCCTACGAGCAGTACTTC. Amino acids: CASSLSTGLTSYEQYF.

This clonotype has more than one count but fewer than ten. V usage is TRBV6-1 and J usage is TRBJ1-3, with D unresolved. Trimming cost V 6 bases and J 2 bases, with 17 bases left between them. Germline V CDR1 and CDR2: MNHNS, SASEGT. The CDR3 contains 16 residues. DNA for the CDR3: TGTGCCAGCAGCCTTTACTTAAACCCCGCTGGAAACACCATATATTTT. Protein product: CASSLYLNPAGNTIYF.

This chain connects TRBV20-1 to TRBJ1-2; no reliable D call. The V and J ends lost 6 bases and 6 bases respectively, with 20 bases between them. From germline, CDR1 is DFQATT and CDR2 SNEGSKA (reference sequence). The CDR3 contains 14 residues. The CDR3 DNA sequence: TGCAGTGCATCTCACGGGCCAGTTAGTCATGGCTACACCTTC. Residues: CSASHGPVSHGYTF.

This clonotype was seen repeatedly, ten times or more. CDR3 loop: CASSQGAWGWIGAFF. The CDR3 bases are TGTGCCAGCAGCCAAGGGGCCTGGGGCTGGATTGGCGCTTTCTTT. The chain couples TRBV14 to TRBJ1-1, with D possibly being TRBD1 (5 bases). V was shortened by 1 base and J by 11 bases, with 20 bases between the two germline ends. Germline CDR1 reads SGHDN; CDR2 reads FVKESK. The CDR3 sequence is 15 residues long.

This clonotype was counted a few times. CDR3 in DNA: TGTGCCAGCAGTTACGGCCCCAGGGGGACCCAGTACTTC. It specifies CASSYGPRGTQYF. The genes are TRBV6-2 or TRBV6-3 and TRBJ2-5; D perhaps matches TRBD1 (6 bases). CDR3 length: 13 amino acids. Trimming shortened V by 2 bases and J by 7 bases, and 11 bases separated the two germline ends. CDR1 is MNHEY, CDR2 SVGEGT, per germline.

This chain connects TRBV6-1 to TRBJ2-7; 9 positions agree with TRBD1. V shed 6 bases, J shed 3 bases, and the junction held 3 bases outside the gene matches. CDR1 MNHNS and CDR2 SASEGT come from the germline V gene. This CDR3 is 13 amino acids long. The CDR3 DNA follows: TGTGCCAGCAGCCGGGACAGGGTCTACGAGCAGTACTTC. Its translation is CASSRDRVYEQYF.

Only a few counts were recorded for this clonotype. In nucleotides, the CDR3 is TGCGCCAGCTCAGCGGCAGGGGCAAACACTGAAGCTTTCTTT. This codes for CASSAAGANTEAFF. The chain uses TRBV5-1 and TRBJ1-1, with D maybe TRBD1 (6 bases). The CDR3 covers 14 residues. CDR1 and CDR2 from the germline V gene are SGHRS and YFSETQ. The V end lost 7 bases, the J end lost 2 bases, and 15 bases lay between the germline ends.

This clonotype was counted at least ten times. The CDR3 DNA follows: TGTGCCAGCAGATCCGGGACAGTTAGTGAAAAACTGTTTTTT. Protein: CASRSGTVSEKLFF. The chain has TRBV12-3 or TRBV12-4 and TRBJ1-4; 7 nucleotides align to TRBD1. The CDR3 runs to 14 residues. V shed 6 bases and J 7 bases; nucleotides not matched to a gene: 8.

This clonotype was seen a handful of times. The chain combines TRBV28 with TRBJ1-5; 12 bases line up with TRBD1. Germline CDR1 reads MDHEN; CDR2 reads SYDVKM. V lost 6 bases to trimming and J lost 6 bases; unmatched junction nucleotides: 12. The CDR3 consists of 17 residues. CDR3 sequence reads: CASSPTSGTGGRQPQHF. The DNA of the CDR3 is TGTGCCAGCAGCCCAACCTCCGGGACAGGGGGCCGTCAGCCCCAGCATTTT.